Listed below are T cell receptor beta chains from one sample, sequenced in a study of cytomegalovirus exposure and HLA in healthy donors. This table comes from immunoSEQ multiplex PCR, and its TCRdb copy is limited to in-frame clones, with some not included. The profile shows roughly 87,000 clones, 75% to 85% of them singletons. Sequencing was performed on PBMCs. These TCRs come from a middle-aged woman in good health and CMV-seropositive. Both conserved end residues are part of each CDR3. The D gene is left open where the match is weak. For some rows the clone size is stated as once, few or many, or as a class when expanded; others skip it.

clone_size j_call v_call d_call cdr3_nt cdr3_aa
. TRBJ1-4 TRBV7-9 . TGTGCCAGCAGCTTAGAGTACAGTGGAGAAAAACTGTTTTTT CASSLEYSGEKLFF
. TRBJ1-6 TRBV14 TRBD1 TGTGCCAGCAGCCAAGTTTCGGGACAGGGGTTCTCCTATAATTCACCCCTCCACTTT CASSQVSGQGFSYNSPLHF
. TRBJ2-7 TRBV10-3 TRBD1 TGTGCCATCAGGGAGGACAGGGGTGAGCAGTACTTC CAIREDRGEQYF
. TRBJ1-6 TRBV29-1 TRBD1 TGCAGCGTAGGGACAGGTGTAAATTCACCCCTCCACTTT CSVGTGVNSPLHF
. TRBJ1-4 TRBV19 . TGTGCCAGTAGTATCGGTCAAACTGCAACTAATGAAAAACTGTTTTTT CASSIGQTATNEKLFF
. TRBJ1-5 TRBV27 TRBD1 TGTGCCAGCAGAACGTACACAGGGGGCAGCAATCAGCCCCAGCATTTT CASRTYTGGSNQPQHF
. TRBJ2-2 TRBV2 . TGTGCCAGCAGTGTGAACCGGGGGTCCGCCGGGGAGCTGTTTTTT CASSVNRGSAGELFF
. TRBJ1-5 TRBV21-1 . TGTGCCAGCGGCCGGACAGCAAATCAGCCCCAGCATTTT CASGRTANQPQHF
. TRBJ1-5 TRBV19 . TGTGCCAGTAGTTACAGGTACAATCAGCCCCAGCATTTT CASSYRYNQPQHF
. TRBJ1-5 TRBV19 . TGTGCCAGTAGTATCAGGGGATATCAGCCCCAGCATTTT CASSIRGYQPQHF
. TRBJ2-7 TRBV28 . TGTGCCAGCAGTTTAGATCGGGTTACCTACGAGCAGTACTTC CASSLDRVTYEQYF
few TRBJ2-6 TRBV5-5 . TGTGCCAGCAGCTCCATCAGCTCTGGGGCCAACGTCCTGACTTTC CASSSISSGANVLTF
. TRBJ1-5 TRBV30 TRBD1 TGTGCCTGGAGTGTAAGAACAGGGGATCAGCCCCAGCATTTT CAWSVRTGDQPQHF
. TRBJ2-1 TRBV4-1 . TGCGCCAGCAGCCAAGATGCAAACCCGGGGGAGCAGTTCTTC CASSQDANPGEQFF
. TRBJ1-2 TRBV9 . TGTGCCAGCAGCGCGTTCAGGGAAGGCTACACCTTC CASSAFREGYTF
. TRBJ2-1 TRBV15 TRBD2 TGTGCCACCAGCAGACGTGCGGGAGAAGGATACAATGAGCAGTTCTTC CATSRRAGEGYNEQFF
. TRBJ2-3 TRBV7-6 . TGTGCCAGCAAGACCGGGCACGGGGCAGATACGCAGTATTTT CASKTGHGADTQYF
few TRBJ1-2 TRBV19 . TGTGCCACACAAACGGGTCCTTCTAGCGGCGGCTACACCTTC CATQTGPSSGGYTF
. TRBJ1-5 TRBV19 . TGTGCCAGTAGTACAGGAACCTCACCTAATCAGCCCCAGCATTTT CASSTGTSPNQPQHF
. TRBJ2-1 TRBV6-5 . TGTGCCAGCACGGGGTTGGGCAATGAGCAGTTCTTC CASTGLGNEQFF
. TRBJ2-3 TRBV7-2 TRBD1 TGTGCCAGCAGCCGCAGGGACAGCCAGGCCGATACGCAGTATTTT CASSRRDSQADTQYF
few TRBJ2-1 TRBV19 TRBD2 TGTGCCAGTAGTATACGGGGGTCGGGAGGGTCTGAGCAGTTCTTC CASSIRGSGGSEQFF
. TRBJ2-3 TRBV27 TRBD2 TGTGCCAGCAGGCTCGGGACTAGCGGGAGGGGCACAGATACGCAGTATTTT CASRLGTSGRGTDTQYF
. TRBJ2-1 TRBV7-9 TRBD1 TGTGCCAGCAGCTTAAGTACAGGGGGTGGTGAGCAGTTCTTC CASSLSTGGGEQFF
. TRBJ2-7 TRBV7-8 TRBD2 TGTGCCAGCAGCTTTTCATCGTCTAGCGGGAGACCCTACGAGCAGTACTTC CASSFSSSSGRPYEQYF
. TRBJ1-5 TRBV5-1 TRBD1 TGCGCCAGCAGCGCGGGACAGGGGGCAGGGCAGCCCCAGCATTTT CASSAGQGAGQPQHF
. TRBJ2-7 TRBV6-5 . TGTGCCAGCAGTTACGGGGGGGCAGGCTCCTACGAGCAGTACTTT CASSYGGAGSYEQYF
once TRBJ1-2 TRBV5-4 . TGTGCCAGCAGCTTGTGGGCAGGGGAGTATGGCTACACCTTC CASSLWAGEYGYTF
. TRBJ1-1 TRBV4-2 . TGTGCCAGCAGCCCGACGACAGGCCTGAACACTGAAGCTTTCTTT CASSPTTGLNTEAFF
. TRBJ2-1 TRBV28 . TGTGCCAGCACTACGATCGGTGATGAGCAGTTCTTC CASTTIGDEQFF
. TRBJ2-7 TRBV7-9 . TGTGCCAGCAGCTCAAGTGACAGGTCCTCCTACGAGCAGTACTTC CASSSSDRSSYEQYF
. TRBJ1-1 TRBV28 . TGTGCCAGCAGGGTGACAGAATACAACACTGAAGCTTTCTTT CASRVTEYNTEAFF
. TRBJ2-3 TRBV11-2 TRBD2 TGTGCCAGCAGCCGCCGACCGGGACTAGGGGGGACAGATACGCAGTATTTT CASSRRPGLGGTDTQYF
. TRBJ1-5 TRBV6-1 . TGTGCCAGCAGTGAAGCCCTCCCTCAGGGGAACAGGCATCTTGATCAGCCCCAGCATTTT CASSEALPQGNRHLDQPQHF
. TRBJ1-2 TRBV28 . TGTGCCAGCAGTTTTAAGGGGCGCGGCTACACCTTC CASSFKGRGYTF
. TRBJ1-2 TRBV5-1 . TGCGCCAGCAGCTTCGGGGAGCTCTCTGGCTACACCTTC CASSFGELSGYTF
. TRBJ2-1 TRBV5-5 TRBD1 TGTGCCAGCAGCGCGCCTAACAGGGGCTACAATGAGCAGTTCTTC CASSAPNRGYNEQFF
once TRBJ2-5 TRBV7-9 . TGTGCCAGCAGCCCCCGACGGGGGGAGACCCAGTACTTC CASSPRRGETQYF
. TRBJ1-2 TRBV28 . TGTGCCAGCAGTACTACTCCCAGCTATGGCTACACCTTC CASSTTPSYGYTF
. TRBJ1-1 TRBV29-1 . TGCAGCGTGGTGGCGGCCTCAGACACTGAAGCTTTCTTT CSVVAASDTEAFF
few TRBJ2-1 TRBV19 . TGTGCCAGTAGTATACCCGACATAGTGTCCTACAATGAGCAGTTCTTC CASSIPDIVSYNEQFF
. TRBJ2-7 TRBV28 . TGTGCCATCGACCGGGACACGGGGGAGCAGTACTTC CAIDRDTGEQYF